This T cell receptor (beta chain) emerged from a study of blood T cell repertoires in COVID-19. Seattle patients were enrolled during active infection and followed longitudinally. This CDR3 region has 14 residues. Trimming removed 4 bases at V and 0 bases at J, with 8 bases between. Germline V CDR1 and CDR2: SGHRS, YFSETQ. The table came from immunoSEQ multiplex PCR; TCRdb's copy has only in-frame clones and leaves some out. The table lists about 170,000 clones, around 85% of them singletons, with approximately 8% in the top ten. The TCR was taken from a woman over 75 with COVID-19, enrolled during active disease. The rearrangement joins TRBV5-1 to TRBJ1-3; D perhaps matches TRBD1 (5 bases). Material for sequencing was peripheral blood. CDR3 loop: CASSRGNSGNTIYF. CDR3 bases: TGCGCCAGCAGCAGGGGAAACTCTGGAAACACCATATATTTT.